A selection of T cell receptor beta chains follows, all from one sample in a study of shared clonotypes between healthy human individuals. The table came from immunoSEQ multiplex PCR; TCRdb's copy has only in-frame clones and leaves some out. This table holds under 650,000 clones, about 96% found once. The specimen sequenced was naive CD4+ T cells sorted from blood. Receptor source: a woman younger than 45 in good health. The CDR3 runs from the conserved cysteine through the conserved F or W. Fields, in order: CDR3 DNA, CDR3 protein, V gene, CDR3 length, D gene, J gene, clone size. D genes are given only for firm matches. Clone size appears in some rows only: once, few, many, or a class for an expanded clone.

TGCGCCAGCAGCTGGGGGGCAAGGAAACCGTTTGAATTAGTTTCTTTTCTGGACTATGGCTACACCTTC,CASSWGARKPFELVSFLDYGYTF,TRBV5-1,23,.,TRBJ1-2,.
TGTGCCAGCAGTCAGACTAGCGGGAGAGTCGAGCAGTACTTC,CASSQTSGRVEQYF,TRBV28,14,TRBD2,TRBJ2-7,.
TGCGCCAGCAGGGGGGGGTCCGGGGAGCTGTTTTTT,CASRGGSGELFF,TRBV10-1,12,TRBD2,TRBJ2-2,.
TGTGCCAGCTCACAGACTAGCTCCTACAATGAGCAGTTCTTC,CASSQTSSYNEQFF,TRBV18,14,.,TRBJ2-1,.
TGTGCCAGCAGTTATGAGAGGGCTAGCGGGAACGACGAGCAGTACTTC,CASSYERASGNDEQYF,TRBV6-5,16,TRBD2,TRBJ2-7,.
TGCGCCAGCAGTCGGACGGGAACCTCCTACAATGAGCAGTTCTTC,CASSRTGTSYNEQFF,TRBV5-1,15,.,TRBJ2-1,.
TGTGCCAGCAGCCAGATACTAGCGGGACTCTACGAGCAGTACTTC,CASSQILAGLYEQYF,TRBV14,15,TRBD2,TRBJ2-7,once
TGTGCCAGCAGTTACTCGAGGGGGCGGCAGTACTTC,CASSYSRGRQYF,TRBV6-5,12,TRBD1,TRBJ2-7,.
TGTGCCAGCAGCGTAGCCAGCTCTGGAAACACCATATATTTT,CASSVASSGNTIYF,TRBV9,14,.,TRBJ1-3,.
TGTGCCAGCAGTCTAACCCAGCCAAATGAGCAGTTCTTC,CASSLTQPNEQFF,TRBV11-2,13,.,TRBJ2-1,.
TGTGCCACTACGGCTCAAACCGATCAGCCCCAGCATTTT,CATTAQTDQPQHF,TRBV6-1,13,.,TRBJ1-5,.
TGCGCCAGCAGTCAATCGAGACAACCTAACTATGGCTACACCTTC,CASSQSRQPNYGYTF,TRBV23-1,15,.,TRBJ1-2,.
TGTGCCAGCGGGGGGGACAGGGTGAGGTCTGGAAACACCATATATTTT,CASGGDRVRSGNTIYF,TRBV2,16,TRBD1,TRBJ1-3,.
TGTGCTAGTGGTCCTCCAGGGACCGACGAGCAGTACTTC,CASGPPGTDEQYF,TRBV12-5,13,.,TRBJ2-7,.
TGTGCCAGCAGTTCGCAGGGCCGAGGCTACACCTTC,CASSSQGRGYTF,TRBV28,12,.,TRBJ1-2,.
TGTGCCAGCAGTGAACAGGGGGGCACTGAAGCTTTCTTT,CASSEQGGTEAFF,TRBV6-1,13,TRBD1,TRBJ1-1,.
TGCAGCGCCAGGGACTTTATCTATGGCTACACCTTC,CSARDFIYGYTF,TRBV29-1,12,.,TRBJ1-2,once
TGCAGCATTCGGACTAGCGGGAGAATAGATACGCAGTATTTT,CSIRTSGRIDTQYF,TRBV29-1,14,TRBD2,TRBJ2-3,.
TGTGCCAGCAGGGGAGGGGGATTTAGTGGTGAAAAACTGTTTTTT,CASRGGGFSGEKLFF,TRBV6-1,15,.,TRBJ1-4,.
TGTGCCAGCAGCTTAGGGAGGCCGCTTGCCGAGCAGTACTTC,CASSLGRPLAEQYF,TRBV11-2,14,.,TRBJ2-7,.
TGTGCCAGCTCCCACGGAGACAGTTTCCAGGATGGCTACACCTTC,CASSHGDSFQDGYTF,TRBV18,15,.,TRBJ1-2,.
TGTGCCAGCAGCTTGGTTCTTGGTGGGGGCCGGAATGAGCAGTTCTTC,CASSLVLGGGRNEQFF,TRBV7-2,16,.,TRBJ2-1,.
TGCGCCAGCAGTCAGGTAGCGGGAGCGAACACCGGGGAGCTGTTTTTT,CASSQVAGANTGELFF,TRBV5-1,16,TRBD2,TRBJ2-2,.
TGTGCCAGCAAAGGACTAGCGGGATCCTACGAGCAGTACTTC,CASKGLAGSYEQYF,TRBV28,14,TRBD2,TRBJ2-7,.
TGCAGTGCTCCGGACCCCTACGAGCAGTACTTC,CSAPDPYEQYF,TRBV20-1,11,.,TRBJ2-7,.
TGCAGCGCCCGAACAGGGGTTGGCTACACCTTC,CSARTGVGYTF,TRBV29-1,11,TRBD1,TRBJ1-2,.
TGCGCCAGCAGCCCGGATTGGAACACTGAAGCTTTCTTT,CASSPDWNTEAFF,TRBV5-1,13,.,TRBJ1-1,once
TGTGCCAGCAGCTTAGTGGGCAGTCACCAAGAGACCCAGTACTTC,CASSLVGSHQETQYF,TRBV7-2,15,.,TRBJ2-5,.
TGTGCCAGCGGGATAGCTGGAAACACCATATATTTT,CASGIAGNTIYF,TRBV6-6,12,.,TRBJ1-3,.
TGTGCCAGCAGCTCGGGACAGGGGGCGAGTTATACGCAGTATTTT,CASSSGQGASYTQYF,TRBV28,15,TRBD1,TRBJ2-3,once
TGTGCCAGCAGCTGGGCGGGATCCCCAGTTGAGCAGTTCTTC,CASSWAGSPVEQFF,TRBV11-3,14,.,TRBJ2-1,.
TGTGCCAGCAGTCCCAGGGGTCTTTTTTCTGAAAAACTGTTTTTT,CASSPRGLFSEKLFF,TRBV27,15,.,TRBJ1-4,.
TGTGCCAGCAGCTGGGGGCGGAACACTGAAGCTTTCTTT,CASSWGRNTEAFF,TRBV11-3,13,.,TRBJ1-1,few
TGCGCCAGCAGCTTGGGGGACAGGGGTGGGAACACTGAAGCTTTCTTT,CASSLGDRGGNTEAFF,TRBV5-1,16,TRBD1,TRBJ1-1,.
TGTGCCAGCAGTGATTGGAGCAAAAACATTCAGTACTTC,CASSDWSKNIQYF,TRBV7-9,13,.,TRBJ2-4,.
TGTGCCAGCAGCCGACTAGACAGGGACGGAGAAAAACTGTTTTTT,CASSRLDRDGEKLFF,TRBV6-5,15,TRBD1,TRBJ1-4,once
TGTGCCAGCAGCGAGACAGGGCCCTCTGGAAACACCATATATTTT,CASSETGPSGNTIYF,TRBV6-1,15,TRBD1,TRBJ1-3,.
TGTGCCAGCAGCCCCTGGACCCATCCCGGCGATAATCAGCCCCAGCATTTT,CASSPWTHPGDNQPQHF,TRBV5-6,17,.,TRBJ1-5,.
TGTGCCAGCGGTAAGGGCGCATCTAACTATGGCTACACCTTC,CASGKGASNYGYTF,TRBV5-4,14,.,TRBJ1-2,.
TGTGCCAGCAGTTCGACAGGGTATGGCTACACCTTC,CASSSTGYGYTF,TRBV28,12,TRBD1,TRBJ1-2,few
TGTGCCAGCAGGAGGGGACAGGACTACGAGCAGTACTTC,CASRRGQDYEQYF,TRBV2,13,TRBD1,TRBJ2-7,.
TGTGCCAGCAGCTTTGGACCTGAGGGCACTGAAGCTTTCTTT,CASSFGPEGTEAFF,TRBV5-6,14,.,TRBJ1-1,.
TGTGCCAGCTCACCGGAGACAGTTAGCAATCAGCCCCAGCATTTT,CASSPETVSNQPQHF,TRBV18,15,.,TRBJ1-5,.
TGCGCCAGCAGTGAGACGGATTGCAATCAGCCCCAGCATTTT,CASSETDCNQPQHF,TRBV10-1,14,.,TRBJ1-5,once
TGTGCCAGCAGCTTAGGGTCGCTAGCGGGAGAGGAGACCCAGTACTTC,CASSLGSLAGEETQYF,TRBV7-9,16,TRBD2,TRBJ2-5,.
TGTGCCAGCAGTTTAGAACGGACTAATGAAAAACTGTTTTTT,CASSLERTNEKLFF,TRBV28,14,.,TRBJ1-4,.
TGTGCCAGCAGCTCAACCGGGACAGGGAAGCGCTACGAGCAGTACTTC,CASSSTGTGKRYEQYF,TRBV7-2,16,TRBD1,TRBJ2-7,.
TGCAGCGTTGAAGAGGGGGCAGGAGGCTACACCTTC,CSVEEGAGGYTF,TRBV29-1,12,.,TRBJ1-2,.